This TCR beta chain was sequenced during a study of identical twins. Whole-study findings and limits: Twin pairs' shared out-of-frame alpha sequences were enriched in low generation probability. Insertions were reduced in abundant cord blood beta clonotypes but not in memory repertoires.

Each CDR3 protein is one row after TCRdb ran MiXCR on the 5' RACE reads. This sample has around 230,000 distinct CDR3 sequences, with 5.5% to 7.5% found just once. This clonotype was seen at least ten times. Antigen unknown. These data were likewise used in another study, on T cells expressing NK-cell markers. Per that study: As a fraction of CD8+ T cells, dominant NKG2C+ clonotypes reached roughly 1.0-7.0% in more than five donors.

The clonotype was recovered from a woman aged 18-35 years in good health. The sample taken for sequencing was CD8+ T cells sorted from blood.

CDR3 residues: CASSRRDRGLSGGDTQYF. The CDR3 bases are TGTGCCAGCAGTAGACGGGACAGGGGGCTTTCCGGGGGAGATACGCAGTATTTT. The V and J genes are TRBV6-5 and TRBJ2-3; 12 nucleotides line up with TRBD1. In germline, CDR1 is MNHEY, CDR2 SVGAGI. After removal of 5 bases from V and 5 bases from J, the junction contained 14 bases not matched to a gene. The CDR3 extends over 18 amino acids.